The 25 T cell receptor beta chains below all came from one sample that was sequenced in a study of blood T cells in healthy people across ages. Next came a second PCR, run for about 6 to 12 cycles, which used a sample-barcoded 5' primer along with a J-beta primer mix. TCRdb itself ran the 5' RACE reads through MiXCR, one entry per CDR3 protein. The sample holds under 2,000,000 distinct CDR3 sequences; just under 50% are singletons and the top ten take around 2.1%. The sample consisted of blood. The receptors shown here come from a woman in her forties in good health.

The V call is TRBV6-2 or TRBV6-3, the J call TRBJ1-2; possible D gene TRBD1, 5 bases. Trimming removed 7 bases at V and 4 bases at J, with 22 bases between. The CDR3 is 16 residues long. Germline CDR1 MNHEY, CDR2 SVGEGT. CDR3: CASIGFQGSRLYGYTF. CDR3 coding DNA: TGTGCCAGCATTGGATTCCAGGGAAGCCGTCTCTATGGCTACACCTTC.

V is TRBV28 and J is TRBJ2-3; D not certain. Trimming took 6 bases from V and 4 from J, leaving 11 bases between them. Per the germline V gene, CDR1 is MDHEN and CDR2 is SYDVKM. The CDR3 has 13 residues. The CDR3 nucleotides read TGTGCCAGCAGGCCCCAGGCTGCAGATACGCAGTATTTT. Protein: CASRPQAADTQYF.

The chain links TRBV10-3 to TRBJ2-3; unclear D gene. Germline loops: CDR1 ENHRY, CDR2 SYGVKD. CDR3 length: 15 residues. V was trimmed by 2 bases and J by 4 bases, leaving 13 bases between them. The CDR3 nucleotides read TGTGCCATCAGTGAGGGACCCCAAGGCGCAGATACGCAGTATTTT. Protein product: CAISEGPQGADTQYF.

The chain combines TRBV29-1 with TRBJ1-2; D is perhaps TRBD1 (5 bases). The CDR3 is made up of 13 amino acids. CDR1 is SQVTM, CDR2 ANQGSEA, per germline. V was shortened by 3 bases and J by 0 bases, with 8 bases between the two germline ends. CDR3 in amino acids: CSVEGDSNYGYTF. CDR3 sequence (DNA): TGCAGCGTTGAGGGGGACTCTAACTATGGCTACACCTTC.

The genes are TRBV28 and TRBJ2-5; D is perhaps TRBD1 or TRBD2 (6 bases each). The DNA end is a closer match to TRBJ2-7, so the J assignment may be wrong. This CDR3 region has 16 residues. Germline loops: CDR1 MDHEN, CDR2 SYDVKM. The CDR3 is CASSLSPGAPTYEQYF. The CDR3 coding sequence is TGTGCCAGCAGTTTATCCCCGGGGGCCCCGACCTACGAGCAGTACTTC.

The DNA of the CDR3 is TGTGCCAGCAGCAAAAGACAGGTTTCAGAAGCTTTCTTT. It codes for CASSKRQVSEAFF. The chain employs TRBV7-2 and TRBJ1-1; weak D call: TRBD1 (6 bases). Trimming took off 5 bases at V and 8 bases at J, with 15 bases between the two ends. Germline CDR1 reads SGHTA; CDR2 reads FQGNSA. CDR3 length: 13 amino acids.

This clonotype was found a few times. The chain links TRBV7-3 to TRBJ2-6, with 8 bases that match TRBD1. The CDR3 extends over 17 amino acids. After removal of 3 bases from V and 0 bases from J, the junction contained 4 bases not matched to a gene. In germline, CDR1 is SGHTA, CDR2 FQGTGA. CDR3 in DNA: TGTGCCAGCAGCTTTGGACAGGGACTCTCTGGGGCCAACGTCCTGACTTTC. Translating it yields CASSFGQGLSGANVLTF.

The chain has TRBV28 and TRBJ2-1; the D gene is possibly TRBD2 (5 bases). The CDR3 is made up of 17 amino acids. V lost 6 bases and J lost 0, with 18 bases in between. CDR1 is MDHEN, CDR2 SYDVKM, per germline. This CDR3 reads CASSPTLLARSYNEQFF. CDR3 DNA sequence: TGTGCCAGCAGCCCCACTCTGCTAGCCCGCTCCTACAATGAGCAGTTCTTC.

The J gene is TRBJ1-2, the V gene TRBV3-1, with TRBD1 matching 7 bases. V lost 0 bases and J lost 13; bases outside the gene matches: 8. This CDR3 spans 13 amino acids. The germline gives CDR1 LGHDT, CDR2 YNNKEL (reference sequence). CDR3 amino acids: CASSQDPRGDFTF. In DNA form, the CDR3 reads TGTGCCAGCAGCCAAGATCCCAGGGGGGATTTCACCTTC. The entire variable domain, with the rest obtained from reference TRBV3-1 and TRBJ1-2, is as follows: DTAVSQTPKYLVTQMGNDKSIKCEQNLGHDTMYWYKQDSKKFLKIMFSYNNKELIINETVPNRFSPKSPDKAHLNLHINSLELGDSAVYFCASSQDPRGDFTFGSGTRLTVV.

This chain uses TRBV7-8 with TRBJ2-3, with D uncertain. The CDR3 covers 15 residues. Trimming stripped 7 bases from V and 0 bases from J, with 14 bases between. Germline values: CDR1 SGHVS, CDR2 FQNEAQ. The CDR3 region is CASTPSTRSTDTQYF. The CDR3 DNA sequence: TGTGCCAGCACCCCTTCGACACGTAGCACAGATACGCAGTATTTT.

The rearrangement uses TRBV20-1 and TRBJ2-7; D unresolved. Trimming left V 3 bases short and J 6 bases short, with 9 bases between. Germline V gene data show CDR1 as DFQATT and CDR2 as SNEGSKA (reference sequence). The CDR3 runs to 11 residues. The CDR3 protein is CSASVGREQYF. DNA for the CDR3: TGCAGTGCTAGCGTCGGCCGCGAGCAGTACTTC.

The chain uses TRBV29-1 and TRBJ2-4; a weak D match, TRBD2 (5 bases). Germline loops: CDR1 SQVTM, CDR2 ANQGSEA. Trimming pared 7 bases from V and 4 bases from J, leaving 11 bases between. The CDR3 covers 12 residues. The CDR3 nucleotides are TGCAGCGCCGAGGGCCCAAAAAACATTCAGTACTTC. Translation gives CSAEGPKNIQYF.

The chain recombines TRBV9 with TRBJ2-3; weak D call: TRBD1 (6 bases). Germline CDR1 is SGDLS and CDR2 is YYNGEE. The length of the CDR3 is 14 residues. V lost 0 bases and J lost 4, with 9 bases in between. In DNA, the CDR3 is TGTGCCAGCAGCGTAGACCCAGGGGCAGATACGCAGTATTTT. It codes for CASSVDPGADTQYF.

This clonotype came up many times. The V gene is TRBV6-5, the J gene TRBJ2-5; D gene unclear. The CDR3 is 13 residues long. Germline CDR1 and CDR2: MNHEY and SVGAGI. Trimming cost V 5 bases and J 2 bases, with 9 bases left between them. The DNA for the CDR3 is TGTGCCAGCAGTCTCAGGATTCAAGAGACCCAGTACTTC. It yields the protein CASSLRIQETQYF.

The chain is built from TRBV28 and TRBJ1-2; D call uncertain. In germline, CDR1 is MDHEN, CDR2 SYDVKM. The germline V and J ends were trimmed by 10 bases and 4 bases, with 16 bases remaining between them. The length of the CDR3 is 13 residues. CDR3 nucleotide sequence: TGTGCCACCCACCTGGACCGAACCTATGGCTACACCTTC. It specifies CATHLDRTYGYTF.

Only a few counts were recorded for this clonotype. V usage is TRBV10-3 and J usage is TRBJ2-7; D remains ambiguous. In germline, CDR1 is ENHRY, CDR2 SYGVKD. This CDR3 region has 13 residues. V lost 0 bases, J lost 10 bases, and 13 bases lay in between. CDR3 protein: CAISESNEPTQYF. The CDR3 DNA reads TGTGCCATCAGTGAGTCGAACGAACCCACCCAGTACTTC.

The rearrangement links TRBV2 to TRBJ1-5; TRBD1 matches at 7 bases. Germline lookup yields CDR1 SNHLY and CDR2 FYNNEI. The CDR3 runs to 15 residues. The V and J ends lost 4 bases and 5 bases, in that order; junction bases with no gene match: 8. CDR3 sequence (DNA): TGTGCCAGCAGTGGAGGAGGGGGCGACGATCAGCCCCAGCATTTT. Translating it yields CASSGGGGDDQPQHF.

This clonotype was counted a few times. The CDR3 here is CASSWDSPPNEQYF. For the CDR3, the DNA is TGTGCCAGCAGCTGGGACAGTCCTCCTAACGAGCAGTACTTC. The rearrangement uses TRBV7-9 and TRBJ2-7; 7 bases fit TRBD1. The CDR3 consists of 14 residues. Germline V lookup: CDR1 SEHNR, CDR2 FQNEAQ (reference sequence). V shed 4 bases, J shed 5 bases, and the junction held 8 bases outside the gene matches.

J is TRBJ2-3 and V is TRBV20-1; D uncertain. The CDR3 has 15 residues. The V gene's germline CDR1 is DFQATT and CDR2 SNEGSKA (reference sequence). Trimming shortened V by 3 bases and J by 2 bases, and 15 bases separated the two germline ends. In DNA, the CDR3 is TGCAGTGCTAGTAGGGTAGAAGGTCTCACAGATACGCAGTATTTT. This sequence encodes CSASRVEGLTDTQYF.

The CDR3 loop is CASSLTIAGAGETQYF. CDR3 nucleotides: TGTGCCAGCAGTCTTACAATAGCGGGAGCAGGAGAGACCCAGTACTTC. The chain is built from TRBV27 and TRBJ2-5; 9 bases line up with TRBD2. Germline CDR1 and CDR2: MNHEY and SMNVEV (reference sequence). This CDR3 is 16 amino acids long. Losses at the gene ends were 5 bases for V and 4 bases for J; bases not matched to a gene: 11.

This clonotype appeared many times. The CDR3: CASTPGDTIYF. DNA of the CDR3: TGTGCCAGCACCCCCGGAGACACCATATATTTT. V and J are TRBV25-1 and TRBJ1-3, with no clear D. Germline V gene lookup returns CDR1 MGHDK and CDR2 SYGVNS. This CDR3 is 11 amino acids long. Trimming pared 7 bases from V and 8 bases from J, leaving 9 bases between.

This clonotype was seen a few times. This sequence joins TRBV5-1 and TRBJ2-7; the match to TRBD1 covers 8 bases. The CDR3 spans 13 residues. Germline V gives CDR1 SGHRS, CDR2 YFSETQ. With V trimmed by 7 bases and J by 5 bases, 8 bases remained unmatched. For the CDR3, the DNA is TGCGCCAGCGGCACAGGGGGTATGGACGAGCAGTACTTC. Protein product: CASGTGGMDEQYF.

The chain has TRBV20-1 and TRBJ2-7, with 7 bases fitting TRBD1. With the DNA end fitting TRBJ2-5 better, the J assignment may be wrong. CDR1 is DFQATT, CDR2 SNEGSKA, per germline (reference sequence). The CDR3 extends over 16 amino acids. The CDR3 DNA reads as TGCAGTGCTAAACTACTGACAGGGATCTATCGGGAGACCCAGTACTTC. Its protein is CSAKLLTGIYRETQYF.

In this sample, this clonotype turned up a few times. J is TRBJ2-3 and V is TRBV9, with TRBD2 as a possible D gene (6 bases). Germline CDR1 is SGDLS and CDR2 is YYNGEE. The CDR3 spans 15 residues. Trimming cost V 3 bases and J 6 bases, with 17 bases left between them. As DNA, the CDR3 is TGTGCCAGCAGCGCCGAGGAGGGGTGGAGGGATACGCAGTATTTT. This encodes CASSAEEGWRDTQYF.

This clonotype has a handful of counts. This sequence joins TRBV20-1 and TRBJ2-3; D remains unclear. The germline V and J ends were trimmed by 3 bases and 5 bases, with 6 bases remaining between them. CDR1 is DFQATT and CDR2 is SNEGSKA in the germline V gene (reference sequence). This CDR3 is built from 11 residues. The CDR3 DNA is TGCAGTGCTAGCGTCGAAGATACGCAGTATTTT. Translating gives CSASVEDTQYF.